This T cell receptor (beta chain) was captured in a study of shared clonotypes between healthy human individuals. Using immunoSEQ multiplex PCR, the repertoire was profiled, and TCRdb retains in-frame clones only, with some absent. Among roughly 2,300,000 clones listed, around 92% were seen once. Deletions cut 3 bases from V and 6 bases from J, with 13 bases between. Germline values: CDR1 SGHTA, CDR2 FQGNSA. CDR3 length: 14 residues. This sequence originates from a man aged 18 to 29 in good health. Some clones in this sample may be carry-over from other donors' samples. The rearrangement joins TRBV7-2 to TRBJ2-3; possibly TRBD1 for D (6 bases). Sequencing used naive CD4+ T cells from PBMCs. Subset indicated: CD45RA+ positively selected. CDR3 region: CASSFGQPGDTQYF. The CDR3, as DNA: TGTGCCAGCAGCTTCGGACAGCCCGGGGATACGCAGTATTTT. Drawing the rest from reference TRBV7-2 and TRBJ2-3, the complete variable domain is GAGVSQSPSNKVTEKGKDVELRCDPISGHTALYWYRQSLGQGLEFLIYFQGNSAPDKSGLPSDRFSAERTGGSVSTLTIQRTQQEDSAVYLCASSFGQPGDTQYFGPGTRLTVL.